This TCR beta chain was sequenced during a study of T-cell memory formation after mild COVID-19. On the study more broadly: TCR clusters were mostly confined to one donor each.

In regard to this clonotype: The antigen is undetermined.

Study observations and caveats: Chiefly within CM and EM were the contracting CD4+ clones; CD8+ ones were within EMRA.

J was trimmed by 6 bases and V by 2 bases; bases with no gene match: 3. Germline V gene data show CDR1 as SEHNR and CDR2 as FQNEAQ (reference sequence). This CDR3 is 14 amino acids long. 5'RACE primed from the constant segment yielded TCR alpha and TCR beta cDNA libraries bearing sample barcodes and UMIs. From the 5' RACE reads, TCRdb called clonotypes with MiXCR, one entry per CDR3 protein. Among about 50,000 distinct CDR3 sequences listed, around 7.2% were seen once. This receptor was identified in a young man who had mild COVID-19 (a few samples of this study predate the infection). Cell type and time point are not known. This rearrangement joins TRBV7-9 to TRBJ2-1; 8 nucleotides match TRBD2. The sequencing sample was made of PBMCs or a T cell subset sorted from them (not recorded which). CDR3 region: CASSLTTSGNEQFF. In DNA form, the CDR3 reads TGTGCCAGCAGCTTAACAACTAGCGGCAATGAGCAGTTCTTC.